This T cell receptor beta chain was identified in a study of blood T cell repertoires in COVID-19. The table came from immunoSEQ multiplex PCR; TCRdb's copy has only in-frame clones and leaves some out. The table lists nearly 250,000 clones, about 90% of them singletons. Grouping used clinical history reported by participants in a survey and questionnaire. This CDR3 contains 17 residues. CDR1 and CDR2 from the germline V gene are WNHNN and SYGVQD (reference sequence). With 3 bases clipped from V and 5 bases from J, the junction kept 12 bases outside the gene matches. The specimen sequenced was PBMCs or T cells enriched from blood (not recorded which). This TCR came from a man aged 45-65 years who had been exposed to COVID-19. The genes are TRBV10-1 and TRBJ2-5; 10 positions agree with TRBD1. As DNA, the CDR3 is TGCGCCAGCAGTGACCAGTTCCGGGACAGGGGAGTGGAGACCCAGTACTTC. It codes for CASSDQFRDRGVETQYF.